Each of the 28 T cell receptor beta chains below was sequenced from the same sample in a study of T cells in Graves' hyperthyroidism and ophthalmopathy. Template material for amplifying TCR beta CDR3 regions consisted of RNA transcripts. The HTBI primer set drove a first-round RT-PCR of the TCR CDR3. Each CDR3 protein is one row after TCRdb ran MiXCR on the multiplex PCR reads. The sample shows more than 500,000 distinct CDR3 sequences, 11% to 15% of them seen only once. The sequenced material came from blood. These TCRs come from a woman aged 40 to 50 with Graves' hyperthyroidism.

Many counts were recorded for this clonotype. The chain joins TRBV6-1 to TRBJ1-1; D not resolved. This CDR3 has 13 amino acids. V gave up 0 bases and J gave up 11 bases, with 13 bases separating them. Germline V gene data show CDR1 as MNHNS and CDR2 as SASEGT. CDR3 protein: CASSEAEDRNAFF. In DNA form, the CDR3 reads TGTGCCAGCAGTGAAGCGGAGGATCGAAATGCTTTCTTT.

This clonotype was observed at least ten times. The rearrangement joins TRBV2 to TRBJ2-1, with D tentatively TRBD1 (5 bases). V lost 5 bases and J 6 bases, leaving 14 bases between the germline ends. The CDR3 loop spans 14 amino acids. In germline, CDR1 is SNHLY, CDR2 FYNNEI. The CDR3 region has the DNA TGTGCCAGCAGTCGACAGCGCCCCTTCAATGAGCAGTTCTTC. Its protein is CASSRQRPFNEQFF. The complete variable domain, with remaining parts taken from reference TRBV2 and TRBJ2-1, reads EPEVTQTPSHQVTQMGQEVILRCVPISNHLYFYWYRQILGQKVEFLVSFYNNEISEKSEIFDDQFSVERPDGSNFTLKIRSTKLEDSAMYFCASSRQRPFNEQFFGPGTRLTVL.

There are a few counts of this clonotype. This chain uses TRBV12-3 or TRBV12-4 with TRBJ2-7; D not certain. V was clipped by 4 bases and J by 2 bases, with 12 bases between them. CDR3 length equals 14 residues. CDR3 residues: CASSWTHVAYEQYF. The CDR3 bases are TGTGCCAGCAGTTGGACCCATGTAGCCTACGAGCAGTACTTC.

This clonotype has ten or more counts. This chain joins TRBV24-1 and TRBJ1-5, with unresolved D. Germline values: CDR1 KGHDR, CDR2 SFDVKD. This CDR3 comprises 14 residues. Trimming left V 5 bases short and J 5 bases short, with 12 bases between. CDR3 region: CATSAGREDQPQHF. The CDR3 DNA reads as TGTGCCACCAGTGCAGGAAGGGAGGATCAGCCCCAGCATTTT.

This clonotype was found a few times. The V and J genes are TRBV20-1 and TRBJ2-7; 7 bases match TRBD1. This CDR3 has 14 amino acids. Germline V gene sequence: CDR1 DFQATT, CDR2 SNEGSKA (reference sequence). The J segment lost 4 bases and the V segment lost 2 bases, leaving 8 bases of the junction unmatched. DNA of the CDR3: TGCAGTGCTAGATGGCAGGGGGTAAAGTACGAGCAGTACTTC. Protein sequence: CSARWQGVKYEQYF.

This clonotype was observed a few times. A much larger clone differs from this one at a single base, so this may be a read error. The chain carries TRBV7-2 and TRBJ1-1; 10 positions agree with TRBD1. The germline CDR1 and CDR2 sequences are SGHTA and FQGNSA. Trimming took 2 bases from V and 10 from J; bases not matched to a gene: 7. This CDR3 contains 14 residues. The CDR3 loop reads CASSLFSGQGLAFF. The CDR3 bases are TGTGCCAGCAGCTTATTCTCGGGACAGGGGTTAGCTTTCTTT. The full variable domain, completed using reference TRBV7-2 and TRBJ1-1, is GAGVSQSPSNKVTEKGKDVELRCDPISGHTALYWYRQSLGQGLEFLIYFQGNSAPDKSGLPSDRFSAERTGGSVSTLTIQRTQQEDSAVYLCASSLFSGQGLAFFGQGTRLTVV.

This clonotype has a count of ten or more. The rearrangement links TRBV7-9 to TRBJ2-3; 9 nucleotides align to TRBD2. V was clipped by 5 bases and J by 0 bases; unmatched bases: 6. Germline lookup yields CDR1 SEHNR and CDR2 FQNEAQ (reference sequence). The CDR3 totals 16 residues. This chain's CDR3 is CASSQSGRTSTDTQYF. CDR3 nucleotides: TGTGCCAGCAGCCAAAGCGGGAGGACTAGCACAGATACGCAGTATTTT.

This clonotype was observed at least ten times. The genes are TRBV3-1 and TRBJ1-1; D not resolved. V lost 4 bases and J 0 bases, leaving 9 bases between the germline ends. The germline CDR1 and CDR2 sequences are LGHDT and YNNKEL (reference sequence). The CDR3 has 14 residues. The CDR3 reads CASSPSRMNTEAFF. The CDR3 DNA is TGTGCCAGCAGCCCGAGCAGGATGAACACTGAAGCTTTCTTT.

This clonotype was counted ten times or more. The chain joins TRBV12-3 or TRBV12-4 to TRBJ1-5; D gene ambiguous. The V and J ends lost 2 bases and 3 bases respectively, with 5 bases between them. This CDR3 has 13 amino acids. The CDR3 nucleotides are TGTGCCAGCAGTTTAAGGGACAATCAGCCCCAGCATTTT. As protein: CASSLRDNQPQHF.

This clonotype has a handful of counts. J is TRBJ2-1 and V is TRBV3-1; D may be TRBD2 (6 bases). The ends were cut back, 5 bases at V and 7 bases at J, with 12 bases in the middle. This CDR3 has 13 amino acids. CDR1 LGHDT and CDR2 YNNKEL come from the germline V gene (reference sequence). CDR3 protein: CASSAGSSNEQFF. The CDR3 coding sequence is TGTGCCAGCAGCGCCGGGAGTTCGAATGAGCAGTTCTTC.

This clonotype was counted only a few times. The chain carries TRBV4-1 and TRBJ2-1; TRBD2 matches 16 bases. V was pared by 1 base and J by 7 bases, with 13 bases of the junction left unmatched. The CDR3 length is 20 residues. The germline gives CDR1 MGHRA, CDR2 YSYEKL. CDR3 sequence (DNA): TGCGCCAGCAGCCAAGCCCTCCCGGGACTAGCGGGAGGGCCGGGTAATGAGCAGTTCTTC. Encoded protein: CASSQALPGLAGGPGNEQFF.

There are many counts of this clonotype. J is TRBJ2-5 and V is TRBV5-1; tentative D call: TRBD1 (5 bases). With 2 bases removed from V and 4 bases from J, the gap between germline ends came to 15 bases. CDR3 size: 15 residues. CDR1 and CDR2 (germline): SGHRS, YFSETQ. The CDR3 protein is CASSLRAGSGETQYF. The DNA of the CDR3 is TGCGCCAGCAGCTTACGAGCAGGGTCTGGAGAGACCCAGTACTTC.

Concerning this clonotype itself: Given the absence of the conserved phenylalanine or tryptophan at the CDR3 end, a read error is likely. The chain has TRBV7-9 and TRBJ1-1; 8 positions match TRBD1. V shed 4 bases, J shed 1 base, and the junction held 5 bases outside the gene matches. The CDR3 runs 15 residues. The germline V gene has CDR1 SEHNR and CDR2 FQNEAQ (reference sequence). DNA for the CDR3: TGTGCCAGCAGCTCTGGACAGGGATCGAACACTGAAGCTTTCTTA. It translates to CASSSGQGSNTEAFL.

This sequence joins TRBV5-1 and TRBJ1-3; TRBD1 aligns across 8 bases. V lost 4 bases to trimming and J lost 0 bases; unmatched junction nucleotides: 6. This CDR3 is built from 16 residues. Germline CDR1 reads SGHRS; CDR2 reads YFSETQ. The CDR3 DNA sequence: TGCGCCAGCAGCCCCCGGACAGGGACCTCTGGAAACACCATATATTTT. Protein product: CASSPRTGTSGNTIYF. The full variable domain, rest sourced from reference TRBV5-1 and TRBJ1-3, is KAGVTQTPRYLIKTRGQQVTLSCSPISGHRSVSWYQQTPGQGLQFLFEYFSETQRNKGNFPGRFSGRQFSNSRSEMNVSTLELGDSALYLCASSPRTGTSGNTIYFGEGSWLTVV.

This clonotype came up a few times. This sequence joins TRBV6-1 and TRBJ1-4; 10 nucleotides match TRBD1. The CDR3 extends over 14 amino acids. V lost 6 bases to trimming and J lost 8 bases; unmatched junction nucleotides: 6. Germline assignment: CDR1 MNHNS and CDR2 SASEGT. The CDR3 nucleotides read TGTGCCAGCAGCGGGACAGGGGATGAGGAAAAACTGTTTTTT. It encodes CASSGTGDEEKLFF.

This clonotype was seen a handful of times. This rearrangement joins TRBV2 to TRBJ2-7; D is uncertain. This CDR3 has 14 residues. The V gene's germline CDR1 is SNHLY and CDR2 FYNNEI. V was clipped by 4 bases and J by 2 bases, with 12 bases between them. CDR3 protein: CASSAPTRTYEQYF. In nucleotides, the CDR3 is TGTGCCAGCAGTGCCCCAACCCGAACCTACGAGCAGTACTTC.

This clonotype appeared many times. The V call is TRBV28, the J call TRBJ1-2, with D hard to call. Trimming shortened V by 2 bases and J by 6 bases, and 16 bases separated the two germline ends. This CDR3 has 15 residues. CDR1 is MDHEN and CDR2 is SYDVKM in the germline V gene. The CDR3 DNA reads as TGTGCCAGCAGTTTAATTAACAAGCGACCTCATGGCTACACCTTC. This sequence encodes CASSLINKRPHGYTF.

This clonotype was picked up many times. The chain is built from TRBV27 and TRBJ2-7, with 8 bases identical to TRBD2. Germline-derived CDR1 and CDR2 are MNHEY and SMNVEV (reference sequence). The CDR3 contains 15 residues. The J segment lost 0 bases and the V segment lost 2 bases, leaving 3 bases of the junction unmatched. CDR3 in amino acids: CASSLTSGISYEQYF. The CDR3 DNA is TGTGCCAGCAGTTTAACTAGCGGCATCTCCTACGAGCAGTACTTC.

Ten or more counts support this clonotype. The chain couples TRBV20-1 to TRBJ1-6, with D possibly matching TRBD1 (5 bases). Trimming pared 0 bases from V and 13 bases from J, leaving 13 bases between. Germline assignment: CDR1 DFQATT and CDR2 SNEGSKA (reference sequence). This CDR3 region has 13 residues. The CDR3 region is CSARDPGQIPLHF. DNA for the CDR3: TGCAGTGCTAGAGATCCGGGGCAAATCCCCCTCCACTTT.

This clonotype appeared many times. V gene TRBV11-2 combines with J gene TRBJ2-5; 14 nucleotides match TRBD2. V gave up 5 bases and J gave up 3 bases; unmatched junction bases: 8. Germline CDR1 and CDR2: SGHAT and FQNNGV. CDR3 length: 17 amino acids. CDR3: CASSARPGLAGEETQYF. The CDR3, as DNA: TGTGCCAGCAGCGCCAGACCGGGACTAGCGGGAGAAGAGACCCAGTACTTC. Together with reference TRBV11-2 and TRBJ2-5, the CDR3 gives the full variable domain: EAGVAQSPRYKIIEKRQSVAFWCNPISGHATLYWYQQILGQGPKLLIQFQNNGVVDDSQLPKDRFSAERLKGVDSTLKIQPAKLEDSAVYLCASSARPGLAGEETQYFGPGTRLLVL.

In its sample, this clonotype was seen a few times. J is TRBJ2-2 and V is TRBV5-1; D not resolved. This CDR3 has 15 amino acids. Germline CDR1 is SGHRS and CDR2 is YFSETQ. Trimming took 0 bases from V and 7 from J, leaving 13 bases between them. CDR3 sequence (DNA): TGCGCCAGCAGCTTGGAGGTCACCCTCGGCGGGGAGCTGTTTTTT. It translates to CASSLEVTLGGELFF.

This clonotype was observed at least ten times. V gene TRBV12-3 or TRBV12-4 combines with J gene TRBJ2-7; no reliable D call. The CDR3 extends over 14 amino acids. The V and J ends lost 3 bases and 0 bases respectively, with 9 bases between them. The CDR3 nucleotides are TGTGCCAGCAGTTTTCAGCAGAGCTCCTACGAGCAGTACTTC. Encoded protein: CASSFQQSSYEQYF.

This clonotype was counted ten times or more. The chain links TRBV29-1 to TRBJ2-7; 7 bases are shared with TRBD1. The trim removed 7 bases at V and 3 bases at J, leaving 6 bases unmatched. Germline loops: CDR1 SQVTM, CDR2 ANQGSEA. The CDR3 has 12 amino acids. CDR3 sequence: CSAGTDHYEQYF. The CDR3, as DNA: TGCAGCGCCGGGACAGATCACTACGAGCAGTACTTC.

This clonotype was observed many times. J is TRBJ2-1 and V is TRBV28; D is uncertain. The CDR3 consists of 14 residues. CDR1 is MDHEN and CDR2 is SYDVKM in the germline V gene. V lost 8 bases and J 2 bases, leaving 13 bases between the germline ends. The CDR3 loop reads CASGLTKPYNEQFF. The CDR3 DNA sequence: TGTGCCAGCGGATTGACAAAGCCCTACAATGAGCAGTTCTTC.

This clonotype was seen many times. The CDR3 DNA sequence: TGTGCCAGCAGCTTATCCGGGACTAGCGGTTACGAGCAGTACTTC. It encodes CASSLSGTSGYEQYF. J is TRBJ2-7 and V is TRBV9; 11 bases align to TRBD2. The CDR3 runs 15 residues. Per the germline V gene, CDR1 is SGDLS and CDR2 is YYNGEE. J was trimmed by 4 bases and V by 4 bases; bases with no gene match: 7. Supplemented by reference TRBV9 and TRBJ2-7, the full variable domain reads DSGVTQTPKHLITATGQRVTLRCSPRSGDLSVYWYQQSLDQGLQFLIQYYNGEERAKGNILERFSAQQFPDLHSELNLSSLELGDSALYFCASSLSGTSGYEQYFGPGTRLTVT.

The chain couples TRBV18 to TRBJ1-6; D is unresolved. Deletions cut 4 bases from V and 5 bases from J, with 18 bases between. Per germline, CDR1 KGHSH and CDR2 LQKENI. This CDR3 region has 17 residues. In DNA form, the CDR3 reads TGTGCCAGCTCACTTGATATCCCGGGAGCAGATAATTCACCCCTCCACTTT. Translation gives CASSLDIPGADNSPLHF.

This clonotype was observed a handful of times. This chain uses TRBV30 with TRBJ1-1, with a weak D call TRBD1 (6 bases). Per germline, CDR1 GTSNPN and CDR2 SVGIG (reference sequence). The V gene lost 3 bases and the J gene lost 4 bases, with 12 bases spanning the gap. The CDR3 extends over 13 amino acids. CDR3 sequence (DNA): TGTGCCTGGAGCCGAGGGGGGGGCACTGAAGCTTTCTTT. Protein sequence: CAWSRGGGTEAFF.

This clonotype appeared a few times. J is TRBJ2-7 and V is TRBV6-1; TRBD2 matches 10 bases. The length of the CDR3 is 16 residues. The J segment lost 0 bases and the V segment lost 1 base, leaving 3 bases of the junction unmatched. The germline gives CDR1 MNHNS, CDR2 SASEGT. The CDR3 loop reads CASSEESSGSSYEQYF. CDR3 sequence (DNA): TGTGCCAGCAGTGAAGAATCTAGCGGGAGCTCCTACGAGCAGTACTTC.